Reported below is one TCR beta chain. Its specific antigen is unknown. No base-level quality is on record; no much larger clone is a single base apart. The 39 donors, aged about 6 to 100 years, were systemically healthy Caucasian individuals from Russia. Each donor gave approximately 9.3 milliliters of peripheral blood, collected into EDTA-treated Vacutainer tubes. PBMCs were isolated by Ficoll-Paque density-gradient centrifugation, with at least 7 million obtained per sample. Total RNA, at least 6 micrograms per sample, was extracted from PBMCs with Trizol reagent. Naive CD45RAhigh/CD27high T cell percentages were measured by flow cytometry on a PBMC aliquot from every donor. The method behind the library was 5' RACE. These reads were obtained on an Illumina HiSeq 2500. A second PCR of about 6 to 11 cycles was run with a J-beta primer mix and a sample-barcoded 5' primer. A template-switch 5' adaptor carrying 12 random nucleotides introduced a unique molecular identifier onto each TCR beta cDNA molecule. At least 2.5 million CDR3-containing paired-end reads were obtained from each sample. All of the RNA was converted into first-strand cDNA using the Mint cDNA synthesis kit, with a TRBC-specific oligonucleotide serving as the primer. All cDNA was treated with uracil-DNA glycosylase and then went through a first 18-cycle PCR with the universal primers M1SS and BC2_uni_R. Per the source publication's procedure: For normalization, 1 million high-quality reads were randomly selected from each sample, with every read carrying a distinct molecular identifier. Reads sharing molecular identifiers were discarded rather than binned into consensus sequences. MiTCR, run with a Q25 quality threshold and the strictest error-elimination algorithm, handled CDR3 identification, clonotype clustering and error correction. A nonparametric unseen species model using Euler transformation provided a lower-bound estimate of total TCR beta diversity. The raw public data were reprocessed by TCRdb itself: fastp quality trimming at Q25, MiXCR clonotype calling, in-frame beta chains only. When rows share a CDR3 protein, they turn into one entry using the most common DNA and genes. The authors' filters were not applied to this entry. Within this sample are about 1 million distinct CDR3 sequences, with about 25% of them counted one time only. The top ten constitute around 0.7% of the sample.

The CDR3 numbers 16 residues from cysteine through phenylalanine. CDR3 DNA only is kept here, 48 bases in frame from base 1. Trimming leaves V shorter by 3 bases and J shorter by 5 bases, with the junction holding 7 bases beyond the gene matches. For CDR1 and CDR2, the germline V gene lists LGHNA and YNFKEQ. The source of the sample is a study of blood T cells in healthy people across ages (dated by TCRdb to the mid-2010s). Notes on the research overall: In model experiments, template switching captured about one uniquely barcoded TCR beta cDNA molecule for every two T cells. Using deep sequencing normalized with unique cDNA molecular identifiers, the study measured how TCR beta repertoire diversity changes with age. The donors were divided into four age groups: young (average about 15 years), middle-aged (approximately 42), aged (about 56) and long-lived (nearly 85). Using the same blood draw, the study looked at two additional independent replicas of 1 million unique cDNA reads for two donors, one aged 18 to 30 and the other aged 80 or older. General conclusions and limits of the study: Because donor CMV infection status was unknown, age-related changes in expanded clonotypes were potentially confounded. Observed TCR beta diversity per million T cells fell roughly linearly with age, and a significant reduction was already apparent by age around 40. Estimates of total diversity from one million sequenced T cells were regarded as lower bounds and underestimates. Since profiling was done on bulk unsorted PBMCs, naive and antigen-experienced compartments could not be conclusively compared. Compared with the aged group, the long-lived group had more naive CD4+ T cells, fewer expanded clones and increased TCR diversity, suggesting age selection. A strong correlation was found between observed TCR beta diversity and the percentage of naive T cells measured by flow cytometry.

Another study also made use of these data, one on T cells of mothers and their children. That second publication adds: Nine systemically healthy Caucasian individuals, comprising three mothers and their six children, were included as donors. cDNA synthesis used all of the extracted RNA, with 1.5 ug of RNA in each 15 ul reaction. In the second PCR, the M1S primer introduced both the sample barcodes and 2-4 random nucleotides. Over 8.5 million TCR beta CDR3 reads came from each mother, compared with some 3 million reads from each child. In both related and unrelated pairs, thymic selection shapes the output of TCR recombination in a similar way, with inherited differences having only a minor effect. Normalized repertoire overlap was always found to be slightly, but never significantly, higher in related mother-child pairs than in unrelated mother-child pairs. No persistent microchimeric T cell clones were found, with a detection sensitivity of approximately 100 clones per million clonotypes. In the study, deep NGS was used to compare the TCR beta repertoires of mothers and children, and features distinguishing related mother-child pairs from unrelated individuals were sought. The mean age was approximately 41 +/- 4 years for the mothers and 11 +/- 4 years for the children. After adapters were ligated using NEBNext reagents, the libraries underwent 100+100 nt paired-end sequencing on an Illumina HiSeq 2000. To avoid cross-contamination, the mother libraries and the child libraries were prepared a month apart and sequenced in separate runs. Between 500,000 and 2,000,000 distinct TCR beta clonotypes were identified per donor. Naive TCR beta clonotypes were estimated from low-frequency clonotypes matched to each donor's FACS-determined naive share, without sorting.

Sequences were obtained from blood. The rearranged segments are TRBV4-2 and TRBJ1-5, with 10 junctional bases fitting TRBD1. The TCR originated in a girl under 10 years old in good health. For the CDR3, the sequence is CASSHHSTGGDQPQHF. The DNA sequence is as follows: TGTGCCAGCAGCCACCACTCGACAGGGGGCGATCAGCCCCAGCATTTT.